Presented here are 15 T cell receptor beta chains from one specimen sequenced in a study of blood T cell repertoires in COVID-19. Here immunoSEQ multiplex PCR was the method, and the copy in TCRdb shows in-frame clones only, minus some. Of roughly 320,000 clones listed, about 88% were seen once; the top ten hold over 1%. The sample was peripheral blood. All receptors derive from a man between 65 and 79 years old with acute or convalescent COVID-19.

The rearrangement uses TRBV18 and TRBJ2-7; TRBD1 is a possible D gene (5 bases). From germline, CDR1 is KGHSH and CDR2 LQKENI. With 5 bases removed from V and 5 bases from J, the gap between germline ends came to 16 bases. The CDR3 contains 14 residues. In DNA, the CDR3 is TGTGCCAGCTCAACTACATTAGACAGTAACGAGCAGTACTTC. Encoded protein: CASSTTLDSNEQYF.

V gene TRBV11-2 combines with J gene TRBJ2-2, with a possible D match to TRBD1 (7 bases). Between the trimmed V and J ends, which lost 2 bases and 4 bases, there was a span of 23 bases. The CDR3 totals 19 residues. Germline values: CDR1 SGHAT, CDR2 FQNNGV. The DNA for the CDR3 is TGTGCCAGCAGCTTATCCCGGACGCAGGGGGGAGGCTTCACCGGGGAGCTGTTTTTT. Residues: CASSLSRTQGGGFTGELFF.

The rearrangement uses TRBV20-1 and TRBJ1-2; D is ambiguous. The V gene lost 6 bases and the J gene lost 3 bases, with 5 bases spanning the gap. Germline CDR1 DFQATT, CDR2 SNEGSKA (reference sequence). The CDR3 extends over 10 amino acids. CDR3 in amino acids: CSANDYGYTF. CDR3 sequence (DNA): TGCAGTGCCAATGACTATGGCTACACCTTC.

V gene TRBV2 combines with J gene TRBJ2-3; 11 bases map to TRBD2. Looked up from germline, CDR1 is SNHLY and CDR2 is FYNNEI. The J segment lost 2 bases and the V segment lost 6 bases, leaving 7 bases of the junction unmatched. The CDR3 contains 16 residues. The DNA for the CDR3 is TGTGCCAGCAGCGGAAGACTAGCGGGGCCCACAGATACGCAGTATTTT. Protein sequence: CASSGRLAGPTDTQYF.

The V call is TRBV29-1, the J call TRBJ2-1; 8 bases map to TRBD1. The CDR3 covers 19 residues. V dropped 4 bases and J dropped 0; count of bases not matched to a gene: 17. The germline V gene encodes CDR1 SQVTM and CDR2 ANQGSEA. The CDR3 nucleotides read TGCAGCGTTGCGGAACGACAGGGGCCTACTCAAGGCTCCTACAATGAGCAGTTCTTC. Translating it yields CSVAERQGPTQGSYNEQFF.

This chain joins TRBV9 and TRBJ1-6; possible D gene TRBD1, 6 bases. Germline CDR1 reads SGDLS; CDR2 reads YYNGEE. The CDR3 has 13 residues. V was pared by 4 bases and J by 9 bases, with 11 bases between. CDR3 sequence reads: CASSPQGSSPLHF. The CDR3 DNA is TGTGCCAGCAGCCCGCAGGGGAGTTCACCCCTCCACTTT.

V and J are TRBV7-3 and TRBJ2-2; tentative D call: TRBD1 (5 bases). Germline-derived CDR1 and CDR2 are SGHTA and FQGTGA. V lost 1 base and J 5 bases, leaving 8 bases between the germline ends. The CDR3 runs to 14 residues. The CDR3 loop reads CASSLSGQTGELFF. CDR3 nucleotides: TGTGCCAGCAGCTTAAGTGGACAAACCGGGGAGCTGTTTTTT.

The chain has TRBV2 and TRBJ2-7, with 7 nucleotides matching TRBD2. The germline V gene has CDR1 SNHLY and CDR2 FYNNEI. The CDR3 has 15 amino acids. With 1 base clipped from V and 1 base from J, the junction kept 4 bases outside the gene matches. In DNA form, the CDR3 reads TGTGCCAGCAGTGAAGATGGACTAGTTTCCTACGAGCAGTACTTC. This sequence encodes CASSEDGLVSYEQYF.

The CDR3 here is CSASIGLRGGNTIYF. CDR3 DNA sequence: TGCAGTGCTAGTATCGGACTCAGAGGTGGAAACACCATATATTTT. The chain uses TRBV20-1 and TRBJ1-3; D is uncertain. The germline V gene encodes CDR1 DFQATT and CDR2 SNEGSKA (reference sequence). The V gene lost 3 bases and the J gene lost 3 bases, with 15 bases spanning the gap. The CDR3 consists of 15 residues.

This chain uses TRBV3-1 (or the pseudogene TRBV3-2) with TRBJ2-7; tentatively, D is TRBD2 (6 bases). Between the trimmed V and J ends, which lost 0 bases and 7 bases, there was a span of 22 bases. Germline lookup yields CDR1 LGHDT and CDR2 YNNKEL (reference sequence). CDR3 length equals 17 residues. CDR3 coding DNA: TGTGCCAGCAGCCAAGATATCGGGGGAGGCTCGGTTTTGGAGCAGTACTTC. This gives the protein CASSQDIGGGSVLEQYF.

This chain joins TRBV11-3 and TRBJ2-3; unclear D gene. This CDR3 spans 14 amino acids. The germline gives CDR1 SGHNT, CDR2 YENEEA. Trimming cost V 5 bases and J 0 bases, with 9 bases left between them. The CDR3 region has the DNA TGTGCCAGCAGCACAGACCCTAGCACAGATACGCAGTATTTT. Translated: CASSTDPSTDTQYF.

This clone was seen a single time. CDR3 sequence (DNA): TGCGCCAGCAGCTGGGACAGGGGAGGATCCACCGGGGAGCTGTTTTTT. It encodes CASSWDRGGSTGELFF. The chain links TRBV5-1 to TRBJ2-2; TRBD1 matches at 10 bases. The germline gives CDR1 SGHRS, CDR2 YFSETQ. This CDR3 is built from 16 residues. The J segment lost 4 bases and the V segment lost 3 bases, leaving 6 bases of the junction unmatched.

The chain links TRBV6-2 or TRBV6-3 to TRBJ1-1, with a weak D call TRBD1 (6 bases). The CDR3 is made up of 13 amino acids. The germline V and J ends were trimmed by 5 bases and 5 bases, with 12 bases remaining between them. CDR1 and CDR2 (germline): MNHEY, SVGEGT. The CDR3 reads CASSRQESTEAFF. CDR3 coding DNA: TGTGCCAGCAGTCGACAGGAGAGTACTGAAGCTTTCTTT.

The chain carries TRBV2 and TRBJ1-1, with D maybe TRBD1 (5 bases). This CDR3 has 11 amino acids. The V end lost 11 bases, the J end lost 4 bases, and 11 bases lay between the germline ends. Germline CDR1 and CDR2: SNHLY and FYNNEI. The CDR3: CASRQSTEAFF. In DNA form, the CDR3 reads TGTGCCTCCCGACAGTCCACTGAAGCTTTCTTT.

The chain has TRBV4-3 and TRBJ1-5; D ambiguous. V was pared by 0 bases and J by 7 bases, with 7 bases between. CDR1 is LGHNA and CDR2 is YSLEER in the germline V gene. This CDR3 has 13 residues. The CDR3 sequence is CASSQDVGQPQHF. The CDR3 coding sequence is TGCGCCAGCAGCCAAGACGTCGGGCAGCCCCAGCATTTT.